Reported below is one T cell receptor beta chain. The CDR3 has 13 residues. Trimming cost V 8 bases and J 2 bases; bases outside gene matches: 2. Looked up from germline, CDR1 is SNHLY and CDR2 is FYNNEI. The sample belongs to a study of beta chain features in type 1 diabetes. Sequencing targeted expressed TCRB transcripts, as all isolated RNA had been reverse transcribed. The protocol was immunoSEQ multiplex PCR, while the TCRdb copy is restricted to in-frame clones and leaves out a portion. The table shows approximately 250,000 clones, with around 10% occurring only once. The sequencing input was naive CD4+ T cells from blood. The V call is TRBV2, the J call TRBJ2-5; 10 bases fit TRBD1. This receptor was taken from a young woman in good health. This chain's CDR3 is CASQDRGQETQYF. CDR3 sequence (DNA): TGTGCCAGCCAGGACAGGGGGCAAGAGACCCAGTACTTC.